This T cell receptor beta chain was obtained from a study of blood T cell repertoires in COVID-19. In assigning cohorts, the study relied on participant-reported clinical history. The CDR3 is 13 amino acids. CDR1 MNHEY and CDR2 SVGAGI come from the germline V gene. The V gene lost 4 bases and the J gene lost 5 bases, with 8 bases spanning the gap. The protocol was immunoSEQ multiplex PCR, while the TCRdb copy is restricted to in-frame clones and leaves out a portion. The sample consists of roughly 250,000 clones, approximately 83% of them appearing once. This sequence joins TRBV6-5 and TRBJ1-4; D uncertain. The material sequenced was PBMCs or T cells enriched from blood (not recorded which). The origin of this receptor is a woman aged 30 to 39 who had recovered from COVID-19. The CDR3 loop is CASSLRRNEKLFF. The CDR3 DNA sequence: TGTGCCAGCAGTTTGCGCAGGAATGAAAAACTGTTTTTT.